This T cell receptor beta chain was captured in a study of T cells after yellow fever vaccination. With regard to this clonotype: Its antigen is not identified.

Deletions cut 5 bases from V and 4 bases from J, with 11 bases between. The CDR3 contains 14 residues. Germline-derived CDR1 and CDR2 are SGHTA and FQGNSA. The study's findings and limits: Within FACS-sorted repertoires, abundant clonotypes contaminating from the bulk population could be present. Most clones from primary vaccination resurfaced after the booster (around 97% CD4, 88% CD8).

Each CDR3 protein gets one entry after TCRdb re-called the 5' RACE reads with MiXCR. In the table there are more than 250,000 distinct CDR3 sequences, around 7.3% of which are singletons. Sequencing was performed on PBMCs, taken roughly 45 days after the first yellow fever vaccination. J is TRBJ2-2 and V is TRBV7-2, with TRBD1 as a possible D gene (6 bases). The receptor's source is a man aged 18 to 30 who received the YFV17D yellow fever vaccine. The CDR3 DNA sequence: TGTGCCAGCAGCCCGAGGACAGTCACCGGGGAGCTGTTTTTT. This codes for CASSPRTVTGELFF.